This TCR beta chain was documented in a study of CD8 T cells in ankylosing spondylitis. V lost 0 bases, J lost 3 bases, and 4 bases stayed unmatched. This CDR3 region has 16 residues. The germline gives CDR1 LGHNA, CDR2 YNFKEQ. Quantitative 5'-RACE with molecular barcodes generated TCR beta libraries. One entry per CDR3 protein results from TCRdb running MiXCR on the 5' RACE reads. The profile shows approximately 260,000 distinct CDR3 sequences, 7.5% to 9% of them singletons. This clonotype has a count of ten or more. What it binds is unknown. Whole-study results and caveats: Within ankylosing spondylitis blood, a TCR beta motif made up of under 10 highly homologous variants appeared to be characteristic.

Sequences were obtained from blood, either unsorted or a sorted T cell fraction (not recorded which). This chain links TRBV4-2 with TRBJ2-7, with 11 bases fitting TRBD2. This receptor was obtained from a male donor with ankylosing spondylitis or in good health (not recorded which). DNA for the CDR3: TGTGCCAGCAGCCAAGATGCTAGCGGGGGGATCTACGAGCAGTACTTC. Translating it yields CASSQDASGGIYEQYF.